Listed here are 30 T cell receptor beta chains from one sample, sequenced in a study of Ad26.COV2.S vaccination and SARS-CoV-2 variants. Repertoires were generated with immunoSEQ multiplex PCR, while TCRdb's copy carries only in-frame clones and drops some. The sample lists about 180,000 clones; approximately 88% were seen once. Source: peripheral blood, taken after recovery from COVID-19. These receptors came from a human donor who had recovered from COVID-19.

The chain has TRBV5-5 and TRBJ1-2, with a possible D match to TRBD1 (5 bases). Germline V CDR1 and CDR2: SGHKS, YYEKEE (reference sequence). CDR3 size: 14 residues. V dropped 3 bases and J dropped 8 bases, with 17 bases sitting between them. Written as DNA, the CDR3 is TGTGCCAGCAGCTCCCCATCAGGGTTTGAGGGCTACACCTTC. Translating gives CASSSPSGFEGYTF.

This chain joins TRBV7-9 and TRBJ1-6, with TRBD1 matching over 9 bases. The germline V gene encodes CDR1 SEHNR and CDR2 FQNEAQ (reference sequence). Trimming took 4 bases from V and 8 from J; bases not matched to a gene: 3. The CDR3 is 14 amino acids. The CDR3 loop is CASSSRQGDSPLHF. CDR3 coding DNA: TGTGCCAGCAGCTCCCGACAGGGGGATTCACCCCTCCACTTT.

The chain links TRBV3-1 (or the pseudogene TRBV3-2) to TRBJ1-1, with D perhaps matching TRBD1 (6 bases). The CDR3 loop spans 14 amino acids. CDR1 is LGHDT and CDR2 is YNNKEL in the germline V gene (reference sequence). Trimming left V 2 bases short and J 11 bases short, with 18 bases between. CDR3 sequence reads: CASSQRGGEVNAFF. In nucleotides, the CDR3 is TGTGCCAGCAGCCAAAGGGGGGGGGAAGTGAATGCTTTCTTT.

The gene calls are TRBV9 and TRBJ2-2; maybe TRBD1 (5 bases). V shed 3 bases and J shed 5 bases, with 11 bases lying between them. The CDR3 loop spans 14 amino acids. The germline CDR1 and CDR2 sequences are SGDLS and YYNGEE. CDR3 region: CASSEGWKTGELFF. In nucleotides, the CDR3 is TGTGCCAGCAGCGAGGGGTGGAAAACCGGGGAGCTGTTTTTT.

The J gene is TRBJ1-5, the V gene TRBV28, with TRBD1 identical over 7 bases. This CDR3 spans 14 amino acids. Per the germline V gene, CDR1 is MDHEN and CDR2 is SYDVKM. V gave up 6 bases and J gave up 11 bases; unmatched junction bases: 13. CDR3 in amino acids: CASSSEQGRGAQHF. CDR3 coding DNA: TGTGCCAGCAGCTCAGAACAGGGGCGCGGAGCCCAGCATTTT. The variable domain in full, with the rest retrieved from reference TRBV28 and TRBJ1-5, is DVKVTQSSRYLVKRTGEKVFLECVQDMDHENMFWYRQDPGLGLRLIYFSYDVKMKEKGDIPEGYSVSREKKERFSLILESASTNQTSMYLCASSSEQGRGAQHFGDGTRLSIL.

The DNA for the CDR3 is TGTGCCAGCCTGGGGTCAACCGAGCAGTACTTC. Its protein product is CASLGSTEQYF. The chain couples TRBV6-5 to TRBJ2-7; no clear D gene. V lost 8 bases, J lost 6 bases, and 11 bases lay in between. The CDR3 has 11 residues. The germline gives CDR1 MNHEY, CDR2 SVGAGI.

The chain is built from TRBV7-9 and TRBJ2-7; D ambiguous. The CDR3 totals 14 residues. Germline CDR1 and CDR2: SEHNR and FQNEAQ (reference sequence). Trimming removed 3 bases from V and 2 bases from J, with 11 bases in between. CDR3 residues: CASSLNLGPYEQYF. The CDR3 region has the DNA TGTGCCAGCAGCTTGAATTTAGGTCCCTACGAGCAGTACTTC.

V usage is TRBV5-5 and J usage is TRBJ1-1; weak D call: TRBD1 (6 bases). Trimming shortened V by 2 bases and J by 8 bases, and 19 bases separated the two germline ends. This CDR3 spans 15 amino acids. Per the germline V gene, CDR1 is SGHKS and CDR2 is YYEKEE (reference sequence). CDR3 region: CASSLYPAGEGEAFF. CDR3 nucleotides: TGTGCCAGCAGCTTATACCCGGCAGGGGAAGGCGAAGCTTTCTTT.

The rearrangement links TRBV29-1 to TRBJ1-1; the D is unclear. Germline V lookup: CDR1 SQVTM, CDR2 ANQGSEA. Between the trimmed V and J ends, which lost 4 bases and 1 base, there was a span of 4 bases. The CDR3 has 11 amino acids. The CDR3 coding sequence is TGCAGCGTTGGGCCGAACACTGAAGCTTTCTTT. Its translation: CSVGPNTEAFF.

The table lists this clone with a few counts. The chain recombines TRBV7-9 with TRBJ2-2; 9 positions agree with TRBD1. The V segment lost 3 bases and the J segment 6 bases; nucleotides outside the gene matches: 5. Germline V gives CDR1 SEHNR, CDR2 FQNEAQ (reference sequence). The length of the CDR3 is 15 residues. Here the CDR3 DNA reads TGTGCCAGCAGCTTCTGGACAGGGGAGGCCGGGGAGCTGTTTTTT. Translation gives CASSFWTGEAGELFF.

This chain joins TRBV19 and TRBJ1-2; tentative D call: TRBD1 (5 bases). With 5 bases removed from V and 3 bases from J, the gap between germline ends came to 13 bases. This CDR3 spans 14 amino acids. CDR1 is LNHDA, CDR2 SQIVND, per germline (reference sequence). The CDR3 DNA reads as TGTGCCAGTAGTCGGACAATTGGGGACTATGGCTACACCTTC. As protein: CASSRTIGDYGYTF.

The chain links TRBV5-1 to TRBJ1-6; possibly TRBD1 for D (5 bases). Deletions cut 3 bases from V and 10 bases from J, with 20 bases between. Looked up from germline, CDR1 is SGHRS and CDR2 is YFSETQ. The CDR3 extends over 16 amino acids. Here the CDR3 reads CASSSRDPSGGSPLHF. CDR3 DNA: TGCGCCAGCAGCTCCCGGGACCCTAGCGGGGGGTCACCCCTCCACTTT.

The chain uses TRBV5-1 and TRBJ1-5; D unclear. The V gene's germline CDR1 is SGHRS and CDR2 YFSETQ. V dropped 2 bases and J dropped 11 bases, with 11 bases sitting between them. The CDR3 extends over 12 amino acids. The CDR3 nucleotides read TGCGCCAGCAGCTTTAAGGCTTTCACCCAGCATTTT. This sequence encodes CASSFKAFTQHF.

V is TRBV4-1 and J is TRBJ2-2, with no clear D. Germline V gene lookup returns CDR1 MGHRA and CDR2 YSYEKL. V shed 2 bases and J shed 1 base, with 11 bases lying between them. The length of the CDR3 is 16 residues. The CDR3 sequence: CASSQSPHKNTGELFF. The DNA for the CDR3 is TGCGCCAGCAGCCAAAGCCCCCACAAGAACACCGGGGAGCTGTTTTTT.

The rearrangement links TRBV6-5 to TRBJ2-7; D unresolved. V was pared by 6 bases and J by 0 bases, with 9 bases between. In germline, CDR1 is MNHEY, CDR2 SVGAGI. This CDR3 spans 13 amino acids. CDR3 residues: CASRYPGSYEQYF. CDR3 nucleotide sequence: TGTGCCAGCAGATATCCAGGCTCCTACGAGCAGTACTTC.

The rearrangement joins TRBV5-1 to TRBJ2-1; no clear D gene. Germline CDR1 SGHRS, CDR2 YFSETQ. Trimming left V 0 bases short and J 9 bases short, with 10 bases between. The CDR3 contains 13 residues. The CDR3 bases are TGCGCCAGCAGCTTGGAGGCGCGTGGTGAGCAGTTCTTC. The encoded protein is CASSLEARGEQFF.

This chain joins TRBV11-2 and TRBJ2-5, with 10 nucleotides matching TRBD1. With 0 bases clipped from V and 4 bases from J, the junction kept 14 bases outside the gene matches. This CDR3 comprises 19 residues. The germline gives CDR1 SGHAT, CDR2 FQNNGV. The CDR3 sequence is CASSLEGWGAGQGRETQYF. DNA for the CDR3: TGTGCCAGCAGCTTAGAGGGGTGGGGCGCGGGACAGGGGAGAGAGACCCAGTACTTC.

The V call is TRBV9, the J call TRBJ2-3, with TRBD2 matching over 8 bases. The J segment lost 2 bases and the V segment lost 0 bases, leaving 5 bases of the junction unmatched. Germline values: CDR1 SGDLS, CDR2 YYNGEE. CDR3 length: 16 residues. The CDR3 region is CASSVVGGGITDTQYF. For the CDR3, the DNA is TGTGCCAGCAGCGTAGTCGGCGGGGGGATCACAGATACGCAGTATTTT.

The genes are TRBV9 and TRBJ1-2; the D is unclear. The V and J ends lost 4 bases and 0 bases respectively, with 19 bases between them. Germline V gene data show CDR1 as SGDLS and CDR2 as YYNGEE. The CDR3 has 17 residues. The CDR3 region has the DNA TGTGCCAGCAGCCCCCGTCCACAGACGGCGACTAACTATGGCTACACCTTC. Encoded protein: CASSPRPQTATNYGYTF.

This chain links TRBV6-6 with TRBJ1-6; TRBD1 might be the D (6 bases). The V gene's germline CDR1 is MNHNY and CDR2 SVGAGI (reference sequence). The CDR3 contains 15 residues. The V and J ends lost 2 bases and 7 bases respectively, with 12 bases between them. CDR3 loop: CASSYTGNGNSPLHF. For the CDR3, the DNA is TGTGCCAGCAGTTACACAGGGAATGGGAATTCACCCCTCCACTTT.

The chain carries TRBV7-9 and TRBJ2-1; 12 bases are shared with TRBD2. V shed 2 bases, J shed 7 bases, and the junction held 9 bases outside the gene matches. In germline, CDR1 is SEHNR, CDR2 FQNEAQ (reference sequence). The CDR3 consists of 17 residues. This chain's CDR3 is CASSLLAGGPLVNEQFF. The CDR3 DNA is TGTGCCAGCAGCTTACTAGCGGGGGGGCCGTTGGTGAATGAGCAGTTCTTC.

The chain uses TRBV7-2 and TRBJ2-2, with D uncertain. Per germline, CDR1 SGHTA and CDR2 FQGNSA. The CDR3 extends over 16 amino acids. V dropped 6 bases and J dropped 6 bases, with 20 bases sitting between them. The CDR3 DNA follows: TGTGCCAGCAGGTTTAAGGGTATGGAGTACCCCGGGGAGCTGTTTTTT. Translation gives CASRFKGMEYPGELFF.

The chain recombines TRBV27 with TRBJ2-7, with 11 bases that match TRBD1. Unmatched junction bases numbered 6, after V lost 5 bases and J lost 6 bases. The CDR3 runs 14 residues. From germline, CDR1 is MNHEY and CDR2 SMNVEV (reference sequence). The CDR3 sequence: CASSGGTGGSEQYF. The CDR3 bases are TGTGCCAGCAGTGGCGGGACAGGGGGAAGCGAGCAGTACTTC.

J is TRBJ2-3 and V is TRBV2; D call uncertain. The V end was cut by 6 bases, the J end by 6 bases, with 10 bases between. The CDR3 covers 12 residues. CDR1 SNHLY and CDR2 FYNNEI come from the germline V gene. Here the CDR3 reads CASSLFKDTQYF. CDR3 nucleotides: TGTGCCAGCAGCCTCTTCAAGGATACGCAGTATTTT.

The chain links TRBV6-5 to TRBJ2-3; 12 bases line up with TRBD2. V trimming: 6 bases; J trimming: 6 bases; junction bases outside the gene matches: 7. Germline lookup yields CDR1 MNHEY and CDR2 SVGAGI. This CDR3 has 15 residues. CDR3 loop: CASSLTSGSYDTQYF. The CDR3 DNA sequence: TGTGCCAGCAGCTTGACTAGCGGGAGCTATGATACGCAGTATTTT.

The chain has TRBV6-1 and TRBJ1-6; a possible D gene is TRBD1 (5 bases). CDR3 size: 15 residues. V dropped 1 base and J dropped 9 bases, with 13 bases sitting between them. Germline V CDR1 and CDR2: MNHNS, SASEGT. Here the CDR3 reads CASSEDRGLGSPLHF. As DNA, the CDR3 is TGTGCCAGCAGTGAAGATAGGGGTTTGGGTTCACCCCTCCACTTT.

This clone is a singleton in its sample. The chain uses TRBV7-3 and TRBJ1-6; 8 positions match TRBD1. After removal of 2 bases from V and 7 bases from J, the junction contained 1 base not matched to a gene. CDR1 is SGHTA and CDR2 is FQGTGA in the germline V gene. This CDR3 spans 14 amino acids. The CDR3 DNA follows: TGTGCCAGCAGCTTACAGGGGGCAAATTCACCCCTCCACTTT. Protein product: CASSLQGANSPLHF. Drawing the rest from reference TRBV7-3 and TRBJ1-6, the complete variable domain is GAGVSQTPSNKVTEKGKYVELRCDPISGHTALYWYRQSLGQGPEFLIYFQGTGAADDSGLPNDRFFAVRPEGSVSTLKIQRTERGDSAVYLCASSLQGANSPLHFGNGTRLTVT.

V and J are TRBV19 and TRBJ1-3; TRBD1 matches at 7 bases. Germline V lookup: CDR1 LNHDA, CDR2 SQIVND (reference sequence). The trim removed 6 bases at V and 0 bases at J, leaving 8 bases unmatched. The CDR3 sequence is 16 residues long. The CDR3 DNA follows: TGTGCCAGTAGGTCCAGGGGGGACAACTCTGGAAACACCATATATTTT. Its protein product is CASRSRGDNSGNTIYF.

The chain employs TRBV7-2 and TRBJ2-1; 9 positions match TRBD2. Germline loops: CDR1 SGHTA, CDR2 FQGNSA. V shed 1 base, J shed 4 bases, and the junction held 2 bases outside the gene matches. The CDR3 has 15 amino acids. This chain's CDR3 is CASSLGSGGYNEQFF. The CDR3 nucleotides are TGTGCCAGCAGCTTAGGGAGCGGGGGGTACAATGAGCAGTTCTTC.

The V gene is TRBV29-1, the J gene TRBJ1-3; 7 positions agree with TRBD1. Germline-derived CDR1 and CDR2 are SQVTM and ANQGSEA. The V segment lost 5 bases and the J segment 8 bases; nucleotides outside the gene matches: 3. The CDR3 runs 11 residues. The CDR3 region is CSVIRGDTIYF. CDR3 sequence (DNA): TGCAGCGTTATCAGGGGGGACACCATATATTTT.